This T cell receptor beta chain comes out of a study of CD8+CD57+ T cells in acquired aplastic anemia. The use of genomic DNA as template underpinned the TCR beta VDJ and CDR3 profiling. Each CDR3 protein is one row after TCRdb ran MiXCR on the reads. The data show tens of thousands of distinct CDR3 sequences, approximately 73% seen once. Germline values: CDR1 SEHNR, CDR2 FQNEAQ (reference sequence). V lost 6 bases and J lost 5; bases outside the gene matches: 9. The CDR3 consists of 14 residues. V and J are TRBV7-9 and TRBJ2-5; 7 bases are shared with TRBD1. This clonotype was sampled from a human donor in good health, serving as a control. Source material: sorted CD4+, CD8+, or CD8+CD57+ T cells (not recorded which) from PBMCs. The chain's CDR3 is CASRPWTGGETQYF. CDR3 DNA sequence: TGTGCCAGCAGACCCTGGACAGGCGGGGAGACCCAGTACTTC.